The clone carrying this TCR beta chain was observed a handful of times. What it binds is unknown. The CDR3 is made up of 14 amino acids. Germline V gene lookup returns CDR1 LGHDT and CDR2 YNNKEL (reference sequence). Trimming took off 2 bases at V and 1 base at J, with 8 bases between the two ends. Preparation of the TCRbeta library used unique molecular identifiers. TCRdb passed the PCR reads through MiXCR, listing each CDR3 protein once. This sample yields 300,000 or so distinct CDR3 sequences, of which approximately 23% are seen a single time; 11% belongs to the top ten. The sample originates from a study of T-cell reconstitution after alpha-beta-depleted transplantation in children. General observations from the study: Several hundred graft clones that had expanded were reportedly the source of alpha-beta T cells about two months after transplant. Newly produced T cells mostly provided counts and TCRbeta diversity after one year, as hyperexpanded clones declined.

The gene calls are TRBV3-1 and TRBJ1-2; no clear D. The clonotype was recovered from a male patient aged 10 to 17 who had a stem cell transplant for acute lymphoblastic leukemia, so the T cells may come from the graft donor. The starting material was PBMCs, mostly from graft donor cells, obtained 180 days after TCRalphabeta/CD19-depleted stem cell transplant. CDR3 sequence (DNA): TGTGCCAGCAGCCAAAGAGACATTAACTATGGCTACACCTTC. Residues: CASSQRDINYGYTF.